The subject of this entry is one T cell receptor (beta chain). What it binds is not known. Measured with immunoSEQ multiplex PCR; TCRdb has only the in-frame clones, and not every one. The sample includes approximately 30,000 clones, 85% to 95% of them seen just once. This specimen comes from a study of T cells in tuberculosis. Study-level results: A GMM-specific repertoire classifier reached about 85% accuracy, AUROC approximately 0.93. Smaller alpha distances in active tuberculosis partly reflected shorter CDR3-alpha lengths. Active tuberculosis alpha repertoires lay closer to GMM-specific TCRs than controls'.

CDR1 and CDR2 (germline): SGHDN, FVKESK. The V and J ends lost 3 bases and 1 base, in that order; junction bases with no gene match: 7. CDR3 length: 16 amino acids. Sequencing was carried out using PBMCs. This TCR derives from a donor aged 10 to 29 with latent tuberculosis or without tuberculosis infection. Some clones in this sample may be carry-over from other donors' samples. The chain links TRBV14 to TRBJ2-3, with TRBD1 matching over 7 bases. The CDR3 sequence: CASSQLTGLGTDTQYF. For the CDR3, the DNA is TGTGCCAGCAGCCAGCTGACAGGGTTGGGCACAGATACGCAGTATTTT.